Listed below are T cell receptor beta chains from one sample, sequenced in a study of T cell responses to AZD1222 COVID-19 vaccine. Libraries were prepared by immunoSEQ multiplex PCR; TCRdb keeps only in-frame clonotypes and omits some of them. Of approximately 79,000 clones in the sample, 80% to 90% are singletons; the top ten hold approximately 8%. Sequencing was performed on peripheral blood, taken on day 0 of AZD1222 vaccination. The receptors derive from an adult in good health. CDR3s include the opening cysteine and the closing phenylalanine or tryptophan. D genes are given only for firm matches. Size values are once, few and many counts, or a class for expanded clones, and some rows have none.

clone_size,cdr3_length,v_call,j_call,d_call,cdr3_aa,cdr3_nt
NA,11,TRBV25-1,TRBJ2-7,NA,CASTHTYEQYF,TGTGCCAGCACCCACACTTACGAGCAGTACTTC
NA,15,TRBV27,TRBJ2-5,NA,CASSLRLWGQETQYF,TGTGCCAGCAGTTTAAGACTCTGGGGGCAAGAGACCCAGTACTTC
once,14,TRBV28,TRBJ2-7,TRBD1,CASTEGQNSYEQYF,TGTGCCAGCACTGAGGGACAGAACTCCTACGAGCAGTACTTC
NA,16,TRBV29-1,TRBJ2-7,TRBD2,CSVRGILAGRRDEQYF,TGCAGCGTCCGAGGGATACTAGCGGGAAGGAGGGACGAGCAGTACTTC
NA,18,TRBV18,TRBJ1-4,TRBD1,CASSLNRNQQGAGEKLFF,TGTGCCAGCTCACTCAACCGGAACCAACAGGGGGCCGGGGAAAAACTGTTTTTT
NA,18,TRBV9,TRBJ2-7,NA,CASSVAVSTLEKSYEQYF,TGTGCCAGCAGCGTAGCAGTTTCGACCCTAGAGAAGTCCTACGAGCAGTACTTC
NA,15,TRBV6-5,TRBJ2-7,TRBD2,CASSYSAGLANEQYF,TGTGCCAGCAGTTACTCGGCGGGACTAGCGAACGAGCAGTACTTC
NA,12,TRBV12-3/TRBV12-4,TRBJ1-2,NA,CASSRRRARYTF,TGTGCCAGCAGCCGACGGCGGGCTCGGTACACCTTC
once,14,TRBV28,TRBJ2-7,TRBD1,CASRGQGASYEQYF,TGTGCCAGCAGGGGACAGGGAGCGTCCTACGAGCAGTACTTC
NA,13,TRBV6-5,TRBJ1-1,TRBD1,CASNPGQGRGAFF,TGTGCCAGCAACCCGGGACAGGGCCGTGGAGCTTTCTTT
NA,16,TRBV5-1,TRBJ1-3,NA,CASSLSGQRSGNTIYF,TGCGCCAGCAGCTTGTCGGGACAACGGTCTGGAAACACCATATATTTT
NA,13,TRBV3-1/TRBV3-2,TRBJ1-5,NA,CASSQGHNQPQHF,TGTGCCAGCAGCCAGGGGCACAATCAGCCCCAGCATTTT
NA,15,TRBV6-4,TRBJ1-5,TRBD1,CASSLDRAPGQPQHF,TGTGCCAGCAGTTTGGACAGGGCCCCGGGCCAGCCCCAGCATTTT
NA,13,TRBV19,TRBJ2-5,TRBD1,CASSMGKTGRVYF,TGTGCCAGTAGTATGGGGAAGACAGGGCGTGTGTACTTC
NA,14,TRBV6-6,TRBJ1-6,TRBD1,CASSYDRGNSPLHF,TGTGCCAGCAGTTACGACAGGGGAAATTCACCCCTCCACTTT
NA,12,TRBV21-1,TRBJ1-5,NA,CASILGPTGNSF,TGTGCCAGCATCCTAGGCCCCACGGGGAATTCTTTT
NA,15,TRBV21-1,TRBJ2-5,NA,CASSKDRGFQETQYF,TGTGCCAGCAGCAAAGACAGGGGGTTCCAAGAGACCCAGTACTTC
NA,15,TRBV7-2,TRBJ2-7,NA,CASSPGPGFTYEQYF,TGTGCCAGCAGCCCAGGTCCGGGATTCACCTACGAGCAGTACTTC
NA,16,TRBV4-3,TRBJ2-3,TRBD2,CASSTRTSGMTDTQYF,TGCGCCAGCAGCACCCGGACTAGCGGGATGACAGATACGCAGTATTTT
NA,15,TRBV5-1,TRBJ1-5,NA,CASSLEGEGNQPQHF,TGCGCCAGCAGCTTGGAGGGGGAAGGCAATCAGCCCCAGCATTTT
NA,19,TRBV12-5,TRBJ2-1,TRBD1,CASGLVRDRAGMWTNEQFF,TGTGCTAGTGGTTTGGTCCGGGACAGGGCAGGCATGTGGACCAATGAGCAGTTCTTC
NA,12,TRBV6-6,TRBJ1-2,TRBD1,CASSYTGQGPYF,TGTGCCAGCAGTTACACGGGACAGGGGCCCTACTTC
NA,16,TRBV24-1,TRBJ2-7,NA,CATSDPRDRYGDEQYF,TGTGCCACCAGTGACCCCCGGGACCGATATGGGGACGAGCAGTACTTC
few,16,TRBV4-3,TRBJ1-4,TRBD1,CASSQDEGRGSEKLFF,TGCGCCAGCAGCCAAGATGAAGGCAGGGGGAGTGAAAAACTGTTTTTT
NA,16,TRBV7-2,TRBJ2-1,NA,CASSLDQPRSYNEQFF,TGTGCCAGCAGCTTAGACCAACCCCGCTCCTACAATGAGCAGTTCTTC
NA,15,TRBV9,TRBJ1-2,NA,CASSVVPTGARGYTF,TGTGCCAGCAGCGTAGTCCCGACAGGCGCACGGGGCTACACCTTC
NA,14,TRBV9,TRBJ1-5,NA,CASSKTASNQPQHF,TGTGCCAGCAGCAAGACAGCTAGCAATCAGCCCCAGCATTTT
few,10,TRBV2,TRBJ2-7,NA,CASSGGEQYF,TGTGCCAGCAGTGGAGGCGAGCAGTACTTC
NA,15,TRBV18,TRBJ2-7,NA,CASSPPDSGTYEQYF,TGTGCCAGCTCACCACCCGACAGCGGAACCTACGAGCAGTACTTC
NA,11,TRBV7-6,TRBJ2-7,NA,CASSQQNEQYF,TGTGCCAGCAGCCAACAAAACGAGCAGTACTTC
NA,14,TRBV11-2,TRBJ1-1,NA,CASSFNRVNTEAFF,TGTGCCAGCAGCTTTAACAGGGTAAACACTGAAGCTTTCTTT
NA,13,TRBV2,TRBJ1-5,NA,CASGGYSNQPQHF,TGTGCCAGCGGGGGGTATAGCAATCAGCCCCAGCATTTT
NA,16,TRBV7-9,TRBJ2-7,TRBD1,CASSVRTGVGGYEQYF,TGTGCCAGCAGCGTACGGACAGGGGTTGGAGGCTACGAGCAGTACTTC
NA,13,TRBV28,TRBJ1-1,NA,CASSLDFGTEAFF,TGTGCCAGCAGTTTAGATTTTGGCACTGAAGCTTTCTTT
NA,14,TRBV19,TRBJ1-1,NA,CASMGESSSTEAFF,TGTGCCAGTATGGGCGAGAGCTCTTCCACTGAAGCTTTCTTT
once,13,TRBV6-5,TRBJ2-5,NA,CASSPQASETQYF,TGTGCCAGCAGTCCCCAAGCTAGCGAGACCCAGTACTTC
NA,16,TRBV7-2,TRBJ2-7,NA,CASSLRRGDTPLEQYF,TGTGCCAGCAGCTTACGGAGGGGGGACACTCCCCTCGAGCAGTACTTC
NA,16,TRBV9,TRBJ2-3,NA,CASSVDPGTSTDTQYF,TGTGCCAGCAGCGTAGACCCAGGTACGAGCACAGATACGCAGTATTTT
NA,15,TRBV7-2,TRBJ2-1,NA,CASSNAGGAYNEQFF,TGTGCCAGCAGTAACGCAGGGGGGGCCTACAATGAGCAGTTCTTC
NA,14,TRBV7-2,TRBJ2-1,TRBD2,CASRLAGDGNEQFF,TGTGCCAGCAGACTAGCGGGAGATGGCAATGAGCAGTTCTTC
once,15,TRBV18,TRBJ2-3,NA,CASSPVAPSTDTQYF,TGTGCCAGCTCACCGGTCGCCCCTAGCACAGATACGCAGTATTTT
NA,13,TRBV20-1,TRBJ2-5,NA,CSASWPRGETQYF,TGCAGTGCTAGTTGGCCGCGGGGAGAGACCCAGTACTTC
once,12,TRBV11-2,TRBJ1-6,NA,CASSTINSPLHF,TGTGCCAGCAGTACGATTAATTCACCCCTCCACTTT
NA,16,TRBV19,TRBJ1-2,TRBD1,CASSITGDSVPYGYTF,TGTGCCAGTAGTATAACAGGGGACTCTGTGCCCTATGGCTACACCTTC
NA,14,TRBV11-2,TRBJ2-1,TRBD1,CASSLVDRDNEQFF,TGTGCCAGCAGCTTAGTCGACAGGGACAATGAGCAGTTCTTC
NA,14,TRBV2,TRBJ2-1,TRBD2,CASSANSRAGEQFF,TGTGCCAGCAGTGCGAATTCGAGAGCGGGGGAGCAGTTCTTC
NA,14,TRBV9,TRBJ2-5,NA,CASSVEGYQETQYF,TGTGCCAGCAGCGTAGAGGGGTACCAAGAGACCCAGTACTTC
NA,16,TRBV7-8,TRBJ2-5,NA,CASSLGTRRPRETQYF,TGTGCCAGCAGCTTAGGAACCAGGAGGCCGCGGGAGACCCAGTACTTC
few,18,TRBV3-1/TRBV3-2,TRBJ2-3,TRBD2,CASSQDSPGLAGADTQYF,TGTGCCAGCAGCCAAGATAGCCCGGGACTAGCGGGAGCCGATACGCAGTATTTT
NA,13,TRBV12-3/TRBV12-4,TRBJ1-2,TRBD1,CASSGQGSGGYTF,TGTGCCAGCAGTGGACAGGGGTCGGGTGGCTACACCTTC
NA,13,TRBV2,TRBJ1-2,TRBD1,CASRAPDRVGYTF,TGTGCCAGCAGGGCTCCGGACAGGGTTGGCTACACCTTC
NA,16,TRBV6-2/TRBV6-3,TRBJ2-7,TRBD1,CASSYSSGTGPPRQYF,TGTGCCAGCAGTTACTCTTCCGGGACAGGTCCCCCGAGGCAGTACTTC
NA,15,TRBV27,TRBJ1-5,TRBD1,CASRSDRGLDQPQHF,TGTGCCAGCAGATCGGACAGGGGGCTCGATCAGCCCCAGCATTTT
NA,15,TRBV6-6,TRBJ2-7,NA,CASSYLARSSYEQYF,TGTGCCAGCAGTTACCTAGCGAGGAGCTCCTACGAGCAGTACTTC
NA,16,TRBV9,TRBJ2-3,TRBD2,CASSEGIAGGVDTQYF,TGTGCCAGCAGCGAGGGGATAGCGGGAGGAGTAGATACGCAGTATTTT
NA,14,TRBV7-9,TRBJ2-7,NA,CASSHPTTPLEWYF,TGTGCCAGCAGCCACCCTACGACCCCCCTCGAATGGTACTTC
NA,12,TRBV5-6,TRBJ2-7,TRBD2,CASGLASYEQYF,TGTGCCAGCGGACTAGCGAGCTACGAGCAGTACTTC
NA,16,TRBV2,TRBJ2-1,TRBD2,CAASVSGLAAPDEQFF,TGTGCCGCCAGCGTTTCGGGACTAGCGGCGCCCGATGAGCAGTTCTTC
NA,14,TRBV28,TRBJ2-7,NA,CASSFKPFSYEQYF,TGTGCCAGCAGTTTTAAACCATTCTCCTACGAGCAGTACTTC